The text below deals with one T cell receptor beta chain. Its antigen is as yet unknown. The data were obtained in a study of shared clonotypes between healthy human individuals. Findings of the study overall: Clonotypes shared by all four donors outscored non-shared clonotypes in generation probability. Of the naive CD4 clonotypes, around 5.2% were shared across several donors.

V was pared by 5 bases and J by 0 bases, with 14 bases between. The CDR3 is 16 residues long. CDR1 MDHEN and CDR2 SYDVKM come from the germline V gene. Produced via immunoSEQ multiplex PCR; TCRdb's table is partial and in-frame only. The sample records a few million clones, roughly 92% being singletons. The V call is TRBV28, the J call TRBJ2-1; TRBD2 might be the D (6 bases). The sample was naive CD4+ T cells from PBMCs. Stated subset: CD45RA+ positively selected. The TCR sequence derives from a man in his late teens or twenties in good health. Some clones in this sample may be carry-over from other donors' samples. The DNA for the CDR3 is TGTGCCAGCAGTGGTTACCGGGGGAGCTCCTACAATGAGCAGTTCTTC. Protein: CASSGYRGSSYNEQFF.